This T cell receptor (beta chain) comes out of a study of vaccination effects on CD4 cells after COVID-19. Clones were sequenced by immunoSEQ multiplex PCR, and TCRdb holds only the in-frame ones, with some missing. Among about 13,000 clones listed, around 70% were seen once. About this clone: Its antigen is unidentified.

Using viral peptide pools, the ViraFEST assay grew out antigen-specific CD4+ T cells prior to sequencing. Having been cultured for about ten days, the cells underwent CD4+ T cell isolation. Subjects were given two BNT162b2 or mRNA-1273 vaccine doses. The specimen comprised CD4+ T cells from PBMCs cultured with SARS-CoV-2 spike peptides, sampled after COVID-19 vaccination. The clonotype comes from a human donor who received a COVID-19 vaccine.

The DNA for the CDR3 is TGTGCCAGCAGCTTAGTTGGACAGCCTATCTCCTACAATGAGCAGTTCTTC. Translation gives CASSLVGQPISYNEQFF. The gene calls are TRBV7-9 and TRBJ2-1; tentative D call: TRBD1 (6 bases). CDR3 length: 17 residues. Germline lookup yields CDR1 SEHNR and CDR2 FQNEAQ (reference sequence). Trimming took 1 base from V and 0 from J, leaving 13 bases between them.